This is a list of T cell receptor beta chains from one sample in a study of T cell responses to AZD1222 COVID-19 vaccine. Profiled with immunoSEQ multiplex PCR; TCRdb holds only in-frame clones, not every one. Of some 120,000 clones in the sample, approximately 89% were seen once. The sample in question was peripheral blood, obtained on day 0 of AZD1222 vaccination. These receptors all stem from an adult in good health. CDR3s include the opening cysteine and the closing phenylalanine or tryptophan. The D gene is left open where the match is weak. Some rows mark clone size as missing; the rest say once, few, many or name a class of expanded clone.

J: TRBJ1-5
length: 16
D: NA
V: TRBV6-4
size: NA
DNA: TGTGCCCTGCCTCGGGGGCAGGAGGGTAGCAATCAGCCCCAGCATTTT
CDR3: CALPRGQEGSNQPQHF

J: TRBJ2-3
length: 15
D: TRBD2
V: TRBV6-5
size: NA
DNA: TGTGCCAGCAGTCTTTCTAGCGGGGGGGCCGATACGCAGTATTTT
CDR3: CASSLSSGGADTQYF

J: TRBJ2-1
length: 13
D: NA
V: TRBV12-3/TRBV12-4
size: NA
DNA: TGTGCCAGCAGTTTAGGCCCCTACAATGAGCAGTTCTTC
CDR3: CASSLGPYNEQFF

J: TRBJ1-1
length: 12
D: TRBD1
V: TRBV18
size: NA
DNA: TGTGCCAGCTCATGGGACAGGGTTGAAGCTTTCTTT
CDR3: CASSWDRVEAFF

J: TRBJ1-2
length: 15
D: TRBD1
V: TRBV5-4
size: NA
DNA: TGTGCCAGCAGCTTCCCGGACAGGGGGTCCTATGGCTACACCTTC
CDR3: CASSFPDRGSYGYTF

J: TRBJ1-6
length: 15
D: TRBD1
V: TRBV6-5
size: NA
DNA: TGTGCCAGCAGTTACACAGGGGAGGCTAACCCACCCCTCCACTTT
CDR3: CASSYTGEANPPLHF

J: TRBJ1-1
length: 14
D: NA
V: TRBV18
size: NA
DNA: TGTGCCAGCTCACCAGGGGGCGTGGGCACTGAAGCTTTCTTT
CDR3: CASSPGGVGTEAFF

J: TRBJ1-4
length: 13
D: NA
V: TRBV19
size: NA
DNA: TGTGCCAGTAGTATTCTCCGGGACGAAAAACTGTTTTTT
CDR3: CASSILRDEKLFF

J: TRBJ1-4
length: 12
D: NA
V: TRBV9
size: few
DNA: TGTGCCAGCAGCGGTGACAGGAAAAAACTGTTTTTT
CDR3: CASSGDRKKLFF

J: TRBJ2-1
length: 14
D: NA
V: TRBV6-5
size: NA
DNA: TGTGCCAGCAGTTACTCGTTTTCGGAAGATGAGCAGTTCTTC
CDR3: CASSYSFSEDEQFF

J: TRBJ1-5
length: 14
D: NA
V: TRBV7-8
size: NA
DNA: TGTGCCAGCAGCCCTTACACACCAGATCAGCCCCAGCATTTT
CDR3: CASSPYTPDQPQHF

J: TRBJ2-2
length: 16
D: TRBD1
V: TRBV5-1
size: NA
DNA: TGCGCCAGCAGCTTAGGACAGGGAGTCGCAACCGGGGAGCTGTTTTTT
CDR3: CASSLGQGVATGELFF

J: TRBJ2-7
length: 14
D: NA
V: TRBV30
size: NA
DNA: TGTGCCGCGTCCGGGACGTCGGGTCCCTACGAGCAGTACTTC
CDR3: CAASGTSGPYEQYF